This T cell receptor (beta chain) stems from a study of T cells in Graves' hyperthyroidism and ophthalmopathy. At the level of the study: Peripheral blood samples were taken at initial diagnosis, prior to any treatment. Study-level results: Ophthalmopathy was model-predicted a median 6.5 months pre-onset.

Disease duration was under 3 months in the ophthalmopathy patients, who also had a Clinical Activity Score of at least 3 and a NOSPECS grade of at least 4. Diagnosis relied on clinical symptoms, serum thyroxine and TRAb, thyroid ultrasound and orbital computed tomography. The investigators amplified TCR beta CDR3 regions from RNA transcripts. Primed by the HTBI set, a first-round RT-PCR was run on the TCR CDR3. One entry per CDR3 protein, called by TCRdb with MiXCR from the multiplex PCR reads. The table lists some 650,000 distinct CDR3 sequences, more than 15% of them singletons. This CDR3 is built from 12 residues. Trimming left V 7 bases short and J 8 bases short, with 9 bases between. Germline V gene lookup returns CDR1 MNHEY and CDR2 SVGEGT. This clonotype was counted ten times or more. The antigen is undetermined.

The material sequenced was blood. The TCR was taken from a woman aged 40 to 50 with Graves' ophthalmopathy. The chain couples TRBV6-2 or TRBV6-3 to TRBJ1-6; no firm D call. The CDR3 DNA reads as TGTGCCAGCAAAACCGGTGATTCACCCCTCCACTTT. Encoded protein: CASKTGDSPLHF.